This T cell receptor (beta chain) was obtained from a study of glioma-infiltrating T cells. The germline V gene has CDR1 DFQATT and CDR2 SNEGSKA (reference sequence). The V and J ends lost 2 bases and 2 bases respectively, with 9 bases between them. The CDR3 length is 13 residues. Findings of the study overall: Tissue-blood divergence was below expectation in non-neoplastic patients, above in gliomas. Very few CDR3 sequences were shared between tissue and blood.

Amplification of TCR alpha and beta CDR3 regions from RNA used iRepertoire nested multiplex PCR. One-step reverse transcription and amplification started from around 100-400 ng of tissue mRNA or PBMC total RNA. TCRdb redid the calling of the multiplex PCR reads with MiXCR, one entry per CDR3 protein. The sample carries around 190,000 distinct CDR3 sequences, over 25% recorded once. This clonotype was seen at least ten times. What it binds is not known. The specimen sequenced was glioma tissue, nonneoplastic brain tissue, or PBMCs (not recorded which). V is TRBV20-1 and J is TRBJ1-2; D is possibly TRBD1 (5 bases). This TCR came from a human donor with low-grade glioma or glioblastoma, undergoing nonglioma brain surgery, or in good health (not recorded which). CDR3 in DNA: TGCAGTGCTAGACCGGGACTCAACTATGGCTACACCTTC. Translation gives CSARPGLNYGYTF.